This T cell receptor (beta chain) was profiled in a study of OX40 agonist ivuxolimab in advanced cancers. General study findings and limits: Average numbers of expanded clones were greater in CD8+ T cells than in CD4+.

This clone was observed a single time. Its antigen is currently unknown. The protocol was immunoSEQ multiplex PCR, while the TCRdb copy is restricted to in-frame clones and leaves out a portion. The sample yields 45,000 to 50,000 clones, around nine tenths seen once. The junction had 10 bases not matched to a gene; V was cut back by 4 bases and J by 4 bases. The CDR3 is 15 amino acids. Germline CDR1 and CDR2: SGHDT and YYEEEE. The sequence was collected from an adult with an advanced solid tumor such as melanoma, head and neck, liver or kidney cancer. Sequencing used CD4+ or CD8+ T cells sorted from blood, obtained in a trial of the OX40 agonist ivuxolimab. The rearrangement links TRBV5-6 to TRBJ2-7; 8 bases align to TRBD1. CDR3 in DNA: TGTGCCAGCAGCCCACGGACAGGGACCCCGTACGAGCAGTACTTC. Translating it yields CASSPRTGTPYEQYF.